The clone carrying this T cell receptor (beta chain) was counted a single time. This specimen comes from a study of shared clonotypes between healthy human individuals. About the study: The people who gave samples were two women and three men aged 18 to 49.

There are 14 residues in the CDR3. Germline-derived CDR1 and CDR2 are MNHEY and SVGAGI. Trimming shortened V by 5 bases and J by 3 bases, and 14 bases separated the two germline ends. The method was immunoSEQ multiplex PCR; TCRdb's version includes in-frame clones alone and lacks a portion of them. Of over 2 million clones listed, roughly 90% were seen once; the top ten hold 0.37%. The V gene is TRBV6-5, the J gene TRBJ2-7; D is unclear. Sequencing was performed on naive CD4+ T cells from PBMCs. Subset here: CD45RA+ positively selected. This TCR came from a man aged 18 to 35 in good health. Some clones in this sample may be carry-over from other donors' samples. The CDR3 spells CASSQRGVGYEQYF. The CDR3 region has the DNA TGTGCCAGCAGTCAACGTGGGGTGGGCTACGAGCAGTACTTC.